This T cell receptor beta chain originates from a study of identifying expanded T cells in peripheral blood. Study-level results: Approximately 2-week clone count variance significantly increased as total template count grew.

Sequencing used immunoSEQ multiplex PCR; TCRdb keeps in-frame clones, though not all of them. The profile shows roughly 81,000 clones, around 84% of them singletons. Comments on this clone: Antigen: not known.

Germline-derived CDR1 and CDR2 are MNHEY and SMNVEV (reference sequence). This CDR3 is 18 amino acids long. V shed 8 bases and J shed 5 bases, with 31 bases lying between them. Sequenced input: blood. The chain couples TRBV27 to TRBJ2-7; a possible D gene is TRBD2 (7 bases). The TCR comes from a person aged 18 to 70 in good health. CDR3: CASGKGQKGEGKGNEQYF. CDR3 nucleotides: TGTGCCAGCGGAAAGGGCCAAAAGGGGGAGGGCAAAGGGAACGAGCAGTACTTC.